This passage covers 5 T cell receptor beta chains from one sample sequenced in a study of T cells in localized non-small cell lung cancer. TCRdb keeps only in-frame clones here, not all; method: immunoSEQ multiplex PCR. The sample has about 21,000 clones, over 75% seen once; the top ten hold 25% to 35%. Source: peripheral blood mononuclear cells, taken before any cancer treatment. The receptors originated from a male donor at least 60 years old with stage II lung adenocarcinoma.

The CDR3 DNA follows: TGTGCCAGCAGCCATGGAGCCCTAGGGTGGTCGAACACTGAAGCTTTCTTT. This codes for CASSHGALGWSNTEAFF. The chain joins TRBV5-4 to TRBJ1-1; D ambiguous. Germline V gene sequence: CDR1 SGHNT, CDR2 YYREEE (reference sequence). The CDR3 contains 17 residues. Trimming removed 4 bases from V and 1 base from J, with 20 bases in between.

CDR3 nucleotide sequence: TGTGCCAGCAGTTCAGGGATAGGTCAGCCCCAGCATTTT. Amino acids: CASSSGIGQPQHF. The V gene is TRBV2, the J gene TRBJ1-5; TRBD1 might be the D (5 bases). The CDR3 is 13 amino acids. V was pared by 5 bases and J by 6 bases, with 11 bases between. CDR1 and CDR2 (germline): SNHLY, FYNNEI.

This chain links TRBV6-5 with TRBJ2-7; 7 positions match TRBD2. Losses at the gene ends were 8 bases for V and 0 bases for J; bases not matched to a gene: 7. Germline V lookup: CDR1 MNHEY, CDR2 SVGAGI. The CDR3 is 14 residues long. The CDR3: CASQRDIPSYEQYF. In DNA, the CDR3 is TGTGCCAGCCAGCGGGATATCCCCTCCTACGAGCAGTACTTC.

V gene TRBV2 combines with J gene TRBJ2-2; 12 bases map to TRBD1. This CDR3 contains 16 residues. CDR1 and CDR2 (germline): SNHLY, FYNNEI. V shed 6 bases, J shed 7 bases, and the junction held 9 bases outside the gene matches. The CDR3 loop is CASRSGQGAMGGELFF. In DNA, the CDR3 is TGTGCCAGCAGATCGGGACAGGGGGCCATGGGCGGGGAGCTGTTTTTT.

The chain joins TRBV18 to TRBJ1-3; 7 nucleotides align to TRBD1. The germline V gene encodes CDR1 KGHSH and CDR2 LQKENI. The CDR3 covers 15 residues. The trim removed 5 bases at V and 1 base at J, leaving 5 bases unmatched. The chain's CDR3 is CASSSQGSSGNTIYF. DNA of the CDR3: TGTGCCAGCTCATCACAGGGGAGTTCTGGAAACACCATATATTTT.